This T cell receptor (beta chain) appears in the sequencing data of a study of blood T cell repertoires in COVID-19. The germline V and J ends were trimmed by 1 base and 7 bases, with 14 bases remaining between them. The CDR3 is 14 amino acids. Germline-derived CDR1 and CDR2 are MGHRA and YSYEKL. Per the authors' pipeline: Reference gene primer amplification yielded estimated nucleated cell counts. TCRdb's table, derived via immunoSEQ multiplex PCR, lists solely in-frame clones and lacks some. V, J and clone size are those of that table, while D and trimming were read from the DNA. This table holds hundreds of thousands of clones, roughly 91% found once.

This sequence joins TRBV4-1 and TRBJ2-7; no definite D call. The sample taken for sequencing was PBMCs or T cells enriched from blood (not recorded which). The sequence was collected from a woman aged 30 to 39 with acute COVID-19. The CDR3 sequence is CASSQAPRISEQYF. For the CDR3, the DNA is TGCGCCAGCAGCCAAGCTCCGAGGATTTCGGAGCAGTACTTC.